This TCR beta chain derives from a study of T cell repertoires in aging, cancer and after chemotherapy. General observations from the study: Untreated cancer patients had significantly lower blood TCR diversity than age-matched healthy donors.

A mixed TRB-A/B primer pool amplified rearranged TRB by multiplex touch-down PCR. TCRdb reprocessed the multiplex PCR reads with MiXCR, giving one entry per CDR3 protein. The sample includes about 13,000 distinct CDR3 sequences, roughly 28% seen only once; the top ten take about 3%. Remarks on this clonotype: Its antigen is undetermined.

Amplification of TCR beta used genomic DNA extracted from peripheral blood. CDR3 length: 17 residues. Germline CDR1 and CDR2: MNHNS and SASEGT. The V end lost 6 bases, the J end lost 2 bases, and 21 bases lay between the germline ends. The chain uses TRBV6-1 and TRBJ2-3; D is perhaps TRBD1 or TRBD2 (6 bases each). Specimen: blood. The sequence was collected from a human donor in good health. CDR3 in DNA: TGTGCCAGCAGGGACACCCCACGGGGGCTCTTCACAGATACGCAGTATTTT. It is translated as CASRDTPRGLFTDTQYF.